The present TCR beta chain was sequenced within a study of T cell responses to AZD1222 COVID-19 vaccine (dated by TCRdb to about 2021). Describing the broader study: TCR sequencing was performed for 233 trial participants, of whom approximately 200 were given two doses of AZD1222 and around 25 were given two doses of MenACWY control vaccine. Trial participants were enrolled by age into 18-55, 56-69 and 70-plus year subgroups, with approximately 160, 26 and 62 TCR-sequenced participants respectively.

The full study reports these points: Conclusions about previously exposed vaccinees are limited because only a handful of AZD1222 recipients were SARS-CoV-2 seropositive at baseline. Because no day 14 peak-response samples were available, the repertoires could be characterized only after the peak T cell response. Participants were mostly white British and included more females than males, and it was suggested by the authors that clonal diversity may have been underestimated. The vaccine-associated CD4 TCRs covered the entire spike protein, and the dominant responses fell in regions 160-218 and 743-854. Epitopes outside the regions mutated in the B.1.351 and B.1.1.7 variants were reportedly recognized by nearly half of the unique spike-specific TCRs. After two AZD1222 doses, both the breadth and the depth of spike-specific TCRs were significantly higher than at day 0 and than in MenACWY recipients. In the small 56-69-year group, the increase in depth fell short of significance, most likely because of low power.

The sample's time point, from its label and the paper: about 28 days (+/-7) after the second vaccine dose. The treatment or condition label here, explained by the study, means: meningococcal conjugate vaccine given as trial control. Vaccinee samples were obtained from the UK trials COV001 and COV002, which included a single-blind randomized controlled phase 2/3 trial of AZD1222 (ChAdOx1 nCoV-19) in healthy adults. For TCRbeta chain sequencing, PBMC samples were collected from trial participants at day 0 and at day 28 after the second dose. From V the trimming removes 1 base and from J it removes 4 bases, while the gene matches leave 3 bases of the junction unaccounted for. As encoded in the germline V gene, CDR1 is SGHVS while CDR2 is FNYEAQ. The CDR3 runs 15 amino acids, cysteine and phenylalanine included. The retained sequence is limited to the CDR3, 45 bases, with the frame set at the first base.

The CDR3 regions of human TCRbeta chains were subjected to immunosequencing. The authors processed their data as follows. Repertoire TCRs were checked for matches against a reference library of SARS-CoV-2-specific TCRs that had been generated using the MIRA antigen-specificity platform. Breadth was defined as the fraction of unique TCRs that were SARS-CoV-2-associated, and depth was defined as the fraction of total T cells that were SARS-CoV-2-associated. Using the MIRA data, each spike-specific TCR was assigned both to the spike region to which the TCR was reactive and to a CD4 or CD8 class. Log10-transformed breadth and depth values were compared by one-way ANOVA with Sidak's multiple comparisons tests. TCRdb took this table from immuneACCESS and kept in-frame rearrangements with V and J called. Such tables lack part of the clones; where checked against another copy, unresolved V genes explain under half of the gap, and the rest is unexplained. From that table come the V and J calls and clone size; the DNA was used to work out D and trimming. The sample table holds more than 120,000 clones, of which over 75% were seen once. The top ten clones comprise 5.4% of the sample.

About this clone: Its antigen target is currently unknown. No per-base quality is available; no much larger clone lies one base away.

This chain joins TRBV7-6 to TRBJ1-1; 10 of the junction bases match TRBD1. Sequenced here: peripheral blood, sampled 28 days after the second dose of the MenACWY control vaccine. The sequence came from an adult who received the MenACWY meningococcal vaccine as a control. The bases are TGTGCCAGCAGCTTAGGACAGGGGGCTGGCACTGAAGCTTTCTTT. Translated, it reads CASSLGQGAGTEAFF. Reference TRBV7-6 and TRBJ1-1 genes cover what lies past the CDR3, so the full variable domain is GAGVSQSPRYKVTKRGQDVALRCDPISGHVSLYWYRQALGQGPEFLTYFNYEAQQDKSGLPNDRFSAERPEGSISTLTIQRTEQRDSAMYRCASSLGQGAGTEAFFGQGTRLTVV.